Following are 17 T cell receptor beta chains from one sample sequenced in a study of T cells after yellow fever vaccination. TCRdb re-derived calls from the 5' RACE reads in MiXCR, one entry per CDR3 protein. The sample lists some 220,000 distinct CDR3 sequences, 3.2% occurring once. The sequencing here drew on CD4+ T cells sorted from PBMCs, taken 10 days after the yellow fever booster vaccination. The receptors were sampled from a man younger than 35 who received the YFV17D yellow fever vaccine.

CDR3 protein: CASSFPGADSPLHF. The CDR3 DNA reads as TGTGCCAGCAGCTTCCCAGGGGCAGATTCACCCCTCCACTTT. This chain connects TRBV5-5 to TRBJ1-6; possibly TRBD1 for D (6 bases). The CDR3 has 14 amino acids. Trimming removed 2 bases at V and 8 bases at J, with 11 bases between. The V gene's germline CDR1 is SGHKS and CDR2 YYEKEE (reference sequence).

With respect to this clonotype: A much larger clone lies one base from this, so it may be a read error. This chain uses TRBV7-6 with TRBJ2-2, with a weak D call TRBD2 (5 bases). Trimming removed 5 bases from V and 7 bases from J, with 11 bases in between. Germline V lookup: CDR1 SGHVS, CDR2 FNYEAQ. The CDR3 loop spans 13 amino acids. CDR3: CASSQISDGELFF. The CDR3 DNA reads TGTGCCAGCAGCCAAATTAGCGACGGGGAGCTGTTTTTT. Full variable domain (missing parts from reference TRBV7-6 and TRBJ2-2): GAGVSQSPRYKVTKRGQDVALRCDPISGHVSLYWYRQALGQGPEFLTYFNYEAQQDKSGLPNDRFSAERPEGSISTLTIQRTEQRDSAMYRCASSQISDGELFFGEGSRLTVL.

This clonotype was counted a few times. The chain uses TRBV29-1 and TRBJ1-2; 12 bases fit TRBD1. V shed 3 bases, J shed 8 bases, and the junction held 4 bases outside the gene matches. The CDR3 is made up of 13 amino acids. Germline assignment: CDR1 SQVTM and CDR2 ANQGSEA. Here the CDR3 reads CSVDGTGGPGYTF. The CDR3 bases are TGCAGCGTTGATGGGACAGGGGGCCCCGGCTACACCTTC.

This clonotype was counted only a few times. The chain combines TRBV9 with TRBJ2-1; D tentatively fits TRBD1 or TRBD2 (6 bases each). Trimming removed 0 bases from V and 0 bases from J, with 16 bases in between. The CDR3 consists of 18 residues. Germline assignment: CDR1 SGDLS and CDR2 YYNGEE. CDR3 DNA: TGTGCCAGCAGCGTAGAGGTGGCGGGGACAAGCTCCTACAATGAGCAGTTCTTC. Protein sequence: CASSVEVAGTSSYNEQFF.

The chain couples TRBV18 to TRBJ2-7; D is unclear. The V and J ends lost 4 bases and 0 bases respectively, with 13 bases between them. In germline, CDR1 is KGHSH, CDR2 LQKENI. The CDR3 has 15 amino acids. CDR3 bases: TGTGCCAGCTCACAGGCCCCGGGTAGCTCCTACGAGCAGTACGTC. Protein: CASSQAPGSSYEQYV.

The V gene is TRBV19, the J gene TRBJ2-6; TRBD2 might be the D (6 bases). The CDR3 is 18 residues long. Germline V gene data show CDR1 as LNHDA and CDR2 as SQIVND (reference sequence). V was pared by 3 bases and J by 0 bases, with 15 bases between. Here the CDR3 DNA reads TGTGCCAGTAGTATCGGAGGGATCCGGTACTCTGGGGCCAACGTCCTGACTTTC. Its protein product is CASSIGGIRYSGANVLTF.

The V and J genes are TRBV7-9 and TRBJ1-2; no clear D. Germline-derived CDR1 and CDR2 are SEHNR and FQNEAQ (reference sequence). This CDR3 is built from 10 residues. Trimming took off 8 bases at V and 7 bases at J, with 8 bases between the two ends. As DNA, the CDR3 is TGTGCCAGCCATGGCGTTGGCTACACCTTC. The encoded protein is CASHGVGYTF.

This clonotype has at least ten counts. This chain joins TRBV5-1 and TRBJ1-1; 8 bases match TRBD1. CDR1 and CDR2 (germline): SGHRS, YFSETQ. The CDR3 is made up of 14 amino acids. J gave up 0 bases and V 3 bases, and 1 base lay outside the gene matches. The CDR3 bases are TGCGCCAGCAGCTGGGACAGGCTGAACACTGAAGCTTTCTTT. The encoded protein is CASSWDRLNTEAFF. The full variable domain, rest sourced from reference TRBV5-1 and TRBJ1-1, is KAGVTQTPRYLIKTRGQQVTLSCSPISGHRSVSWYQQTPGQGLQFLFEYFSETQRNKGNFPGRFSGRQFSNSRSEMNVSTLELGDSALYLCASSWDRLNTEAFFGQGTRLTVV.

This clonotype was recorded at least ten times. This chain links TRBV2 with TRBJ1-1; a weak D match, TRBD1 (6 bases). Germline loops: CDR1 SNHLY, CDR2 FYNNEI. Trimming pared 7 bases from V and 7 bases from J, leaving 16 bases between. The CDR3 totals 13 residues. CDR3 sequence reads: CASIRGGIDEAFF. The CDR3 nucleotides are TGTGCCAGCATAAGAGGGGGTATCGATGAAGCTTTCTTT.

This clonotype was recorded many times. The V gene is TRBV2, the J gene TRBJ1-2; possibly TRBD1 for D (6 bases). The germline gives CDR1 SNHLY, CDR2 FYNNEI. CDR3 length equals 14 residues. The ends were cut back, 1 base at V and 5 bases at J, with 11 bases in the middle. The CDR3 reads CASSEERTAYGYTF. In nucleotides, the CDR3 is TGTGCCAGCAGTGAAGAGAGGACAGCATATGGCTACACCTTC.

This clonotype has a count of ten or more. In DNA, the CDR3 is TGTGCCAGCAGACCTGGACAGGGCCAGGGGTATGGCTACACCTTC. Protein product: CASRPGQGQGYGYTF. The rearrangement joins TRBV11-2 to TRBJ1-2; 8 nucleotides align to TRBD1. With V trimmed by 6 bases and J by 5 bases, 11 bases remained unmatched. CDR1 is SGHAT, CDR2 FQNNGV, per germline. This CDR3 is built from 15 residues.

J is TRBJ1-2 and V is TRBV4-3; no firm D call. The CDR3 extends over 15 amino acids. V was pared by 0 bases and J by 4 bases, with 12 bases between. The germline V gene has CDR1 LGHNA and CDR2 YSLEER. The CDR3 loop reads CASSQEYVRSYGYTF. The CDR3 bases are TGCGCCAGCAGCCAAGAGTACGTACGGAGCTATGGCTACACCTTC.

The rearrangement uses TRBV3-1 and TRBJ1-2; D is unresolved. Trimming cost V 1 base and J 5 bases, with 11 bases left between them. The CDR3 covers 14 residues. Germline CDR1 LGHDT, CDR2 YNNKEL (reference sequence). The CDR3 DNA is TGTGCCAGCAGCCAAGTATACGGAACTTATGGCTACACCTTC. This sequence encodes CASSQVYGTYGYTF.

This clonotype was seen many times. This chain uses TRBV10-3 with TRBJ2-3, with 10 bases that match TRBD2. V gave up 5 bases and J gave up 6 bases; unmatched junction bases: 5. There are 14 residues in the CDR3. Germline V gene sequence: CDR1 ENHRY, CDR2 SYGVKD. CDR3 DNA sequence: TGTGCCATCAGTATCCTAGCGGGGGACGATACGCAGTATTTT. It yields the protein CAISILAGDDTQYF.

This clonotype was seen only a few times. This chain joins TRBV4-3 and TRBJ1-1; a possible D gene is TRBD1 (5 bases). V was clipped by 1 base and J by 1 base, with 10 bases between them. This CDR3 has 15 residues. CDR1 is LGHNA and CDR2 is YSLEER in the germline V gene. The CDR3 sequence is CASSQGLTENTEAFF. The DNA of the CDR3 is TGCGCCAGCAGCCAAGGGTTGACAGAGAACACTGAAGCTTTCTTT.

J is TRBJ2-3 and V is TRBV4-1; 8 nucleotides align to TRBD2. CDR3 size: 14 residues. Germline loops: CDR1 MGHRA, CDR2 YSYEKL. With V trimmed by 6 bases and J by 4 bases, 6 bases remained unmatched. The CDR3 DNA follows: TGCGCCAGCAGTTCAGCGGGGGCGGCAGATACGCAGTATTTT. Amino acid sequence: CASSSAGAADTQYF.

V usage is TRBV12-3 or TRBV12-4 and J usage is TRBJ2-7; maybe TRBD1 (5 bases). There are 15 residues in the CDR3. Trimming cost V 4 bases and J 0 bases, with 13 bases left between them. CDR3 amino acids: CASSSRQTPSYEQYF. CDR3 bases: TGTGCCAGCAGTTCACGACAGACCCCCTCCTACGAGCAGTACTTC.